This TCR beta chain was captured by sequencing in a study of T-cell memory formation after mild COVID-19. This clonotype was seen ten or more times. One entry per CDR3 protein, called by TCRdb with MiXCR from the 5' RACE reads. The table records about 450,000 distinct CDR3 sequences, roughly a quarter of them present only once. V dropped 2 bases and J dropped 6 bases, with 18 bases sitting between them. CDR1 is MNHEY, CDR2 SVGAGI, per germline. The CDR3 sequence is 16 residues long. The source of this sequence is an adult woman who had mild COVID-19 (a few samples of this study predate the infection). Cell type and time point are not known. The chain has TRBV6-5 and TRBJ2-3; TRBD2 is a possible D gene (5 bases). The sample was PBMCs or a T cell subset sorted from them (not recorded which). The CDR3: CASSYGRLPQLDTQYF. For the CDR3, the DNA is TGTGCCAGCAGTTACGGGCGACTACCACAGTTGGATACGCAGTATTTT.